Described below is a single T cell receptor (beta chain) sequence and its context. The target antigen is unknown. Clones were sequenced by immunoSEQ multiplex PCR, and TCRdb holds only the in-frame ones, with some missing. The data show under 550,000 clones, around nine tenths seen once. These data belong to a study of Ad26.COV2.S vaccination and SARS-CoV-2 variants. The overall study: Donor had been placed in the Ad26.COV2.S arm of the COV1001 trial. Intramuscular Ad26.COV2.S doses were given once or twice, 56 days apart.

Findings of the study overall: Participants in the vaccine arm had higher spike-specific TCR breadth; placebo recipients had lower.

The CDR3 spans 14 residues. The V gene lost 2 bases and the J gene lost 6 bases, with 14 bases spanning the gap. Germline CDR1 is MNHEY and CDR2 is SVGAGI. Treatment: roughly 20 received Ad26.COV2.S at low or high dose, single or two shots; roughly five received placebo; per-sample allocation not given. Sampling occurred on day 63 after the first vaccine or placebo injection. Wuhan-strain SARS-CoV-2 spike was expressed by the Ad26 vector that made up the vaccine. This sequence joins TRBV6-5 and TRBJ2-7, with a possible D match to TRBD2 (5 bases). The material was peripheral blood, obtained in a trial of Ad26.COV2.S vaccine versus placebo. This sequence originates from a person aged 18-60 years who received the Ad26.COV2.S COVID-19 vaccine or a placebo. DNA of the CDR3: TGTGCCAGCAGTTACAGTGGGAGTGATGGCGAGCAGTACTTC. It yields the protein CASSYSGSDGEQYF.